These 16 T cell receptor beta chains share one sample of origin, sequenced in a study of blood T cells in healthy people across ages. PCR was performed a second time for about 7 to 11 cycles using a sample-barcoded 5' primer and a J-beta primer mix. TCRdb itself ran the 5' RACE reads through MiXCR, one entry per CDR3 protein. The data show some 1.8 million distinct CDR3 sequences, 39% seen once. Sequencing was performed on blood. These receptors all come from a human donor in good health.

CDR3 sequence: CASSFKGAWDSYGYTF. The CDR3 DNA is TGTGCCAGCAGCTTTAAAGGGGCCTGGGACAGCTATGGCTACACCTTC. This chain links TRBV7-9 with TRBJ1-2, with 7 bases that match TRBD1. The CDR3 is 16 residues long. V was clipped by 3 bases and J by 4 bases; unmatched bases: 11. The germline V gene has CDR1 SEHNR and CDR2 FQNEAQ (reference sequence).

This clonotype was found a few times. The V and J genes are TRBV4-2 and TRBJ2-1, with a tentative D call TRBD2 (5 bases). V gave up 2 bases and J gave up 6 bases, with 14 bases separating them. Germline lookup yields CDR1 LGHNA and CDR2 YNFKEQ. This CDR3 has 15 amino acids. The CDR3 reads CASSQNRGLANEQFF. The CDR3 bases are TGTGCCAGCAGCCAAAACCGTGGGCTAGCCAATGAGCAGTTCTTC.

The CDR3 sequence: CASSLGTTQETQFF. The CDR3 coding sequence is TGTGCCAGCAGCTTAGGGACTACCCAAGAGACCCAGTTCTTC. This chain links TRBV7-9 with TRBJ2-1; possible D gene TRBD2, 6 bases. Trimming removed 1 base at V and 13 bases at J, with 17 bases between. Germline V gives CDR1 SEHNR, CDR2 FQNEAQ (reference sequence). CDR3 length equals 14 residues.

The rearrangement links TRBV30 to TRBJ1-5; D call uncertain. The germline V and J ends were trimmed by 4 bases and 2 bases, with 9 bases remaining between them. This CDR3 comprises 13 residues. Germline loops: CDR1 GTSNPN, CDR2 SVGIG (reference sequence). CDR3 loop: CAWTAGGNQPQHF. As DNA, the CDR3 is TGTGCCTGGACTGCGGGAGGCAATCAGCCCCAGCATTTT.

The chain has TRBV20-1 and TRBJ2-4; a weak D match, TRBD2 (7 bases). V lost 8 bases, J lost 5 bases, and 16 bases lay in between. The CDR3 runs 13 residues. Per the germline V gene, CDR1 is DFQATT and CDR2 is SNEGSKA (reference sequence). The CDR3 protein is CSRTRGGQNIQYF. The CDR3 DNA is TGCAGTCGAACGAGGGGGGGACAAAACATTCAGTACTTC.

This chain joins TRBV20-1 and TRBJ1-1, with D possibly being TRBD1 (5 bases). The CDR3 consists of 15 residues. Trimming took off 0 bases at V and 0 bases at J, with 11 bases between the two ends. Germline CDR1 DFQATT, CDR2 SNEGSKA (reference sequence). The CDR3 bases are TGCAGTGCTAGAGACTGGACAAGCATGAACACTGAAGCTTTCTTT. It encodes CSARDWTSMNTEAFF.

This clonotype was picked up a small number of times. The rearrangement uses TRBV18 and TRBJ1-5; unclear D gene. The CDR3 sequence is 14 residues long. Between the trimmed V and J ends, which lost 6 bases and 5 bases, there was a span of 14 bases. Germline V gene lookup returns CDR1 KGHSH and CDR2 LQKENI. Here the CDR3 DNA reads TGTGCCAGCTCTTCAGGACGCAGCCATCAGCCCCAGCATTTT. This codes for CASSSGRSHQPQHF.

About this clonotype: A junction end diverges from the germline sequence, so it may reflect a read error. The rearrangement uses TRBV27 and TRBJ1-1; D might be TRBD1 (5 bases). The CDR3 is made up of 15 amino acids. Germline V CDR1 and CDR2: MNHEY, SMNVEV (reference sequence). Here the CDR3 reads CASSSGTPMNTEVFF. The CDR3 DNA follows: TGTGCCAGCAGTTCAGGGACCCCTATGAACACTGAAGTTTTCTTT.

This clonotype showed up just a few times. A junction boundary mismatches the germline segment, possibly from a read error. The CDR3 coding sequence is TGCAGCGCTAGAGTATCGAACAGGGCGAACGCTGAAGCTTTCTTT. It specifies CSARVSNRANAEAFF. The gene calls are TRBV20-1 and TRBJ1-1; tentatively, D is TRBD1 (6 bases). In germline, CDR1 is DFQATT, CDR2 SNEGSKA (reference sequence). The CDR3 consists of 15 residues.

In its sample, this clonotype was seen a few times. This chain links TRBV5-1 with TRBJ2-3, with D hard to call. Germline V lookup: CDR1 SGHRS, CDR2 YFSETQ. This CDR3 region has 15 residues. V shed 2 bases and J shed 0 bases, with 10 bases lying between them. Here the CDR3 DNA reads TGCGCCAGCAGCTTTCGACGGGTCAGCACAGATACGCAGTATTTT. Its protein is CASSFRRVSTDTQYF.

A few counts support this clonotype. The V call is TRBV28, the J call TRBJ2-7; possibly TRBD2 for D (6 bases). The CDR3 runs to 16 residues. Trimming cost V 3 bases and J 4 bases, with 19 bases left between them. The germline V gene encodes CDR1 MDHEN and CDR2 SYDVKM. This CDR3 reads CASSFAGRDAPYEQYF. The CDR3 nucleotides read TGTGCCAGCAGTTTCGCAGGGCGGGACGCTCCTTACGAGCAGTACTTC.

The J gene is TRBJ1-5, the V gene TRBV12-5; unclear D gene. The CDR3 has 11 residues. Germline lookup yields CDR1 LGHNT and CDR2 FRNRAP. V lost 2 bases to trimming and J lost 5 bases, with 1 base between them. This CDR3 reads CASGLYQPQHF. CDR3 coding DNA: TGTGCTAGTGGTTTGTATCAGCCCCAGCATTTT.

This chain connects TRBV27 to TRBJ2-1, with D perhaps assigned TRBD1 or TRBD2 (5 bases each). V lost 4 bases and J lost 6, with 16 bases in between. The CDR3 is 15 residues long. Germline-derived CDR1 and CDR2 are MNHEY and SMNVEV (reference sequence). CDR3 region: CASSWYKGAGNEQFF. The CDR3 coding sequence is TGTGCCAGCAGTTGGTACAAAGGGGCGGGCAATGAGCAGTTCTTC.

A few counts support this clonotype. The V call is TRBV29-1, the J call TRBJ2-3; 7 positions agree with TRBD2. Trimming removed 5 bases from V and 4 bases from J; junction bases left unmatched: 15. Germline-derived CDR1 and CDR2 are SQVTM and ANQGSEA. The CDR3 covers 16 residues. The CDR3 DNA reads TGCAGCGTTCAAGGAAGGCGGGGGAACCGGGCAGATACGCAGTATTTT. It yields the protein CSVQGRRGNRADTQYF.

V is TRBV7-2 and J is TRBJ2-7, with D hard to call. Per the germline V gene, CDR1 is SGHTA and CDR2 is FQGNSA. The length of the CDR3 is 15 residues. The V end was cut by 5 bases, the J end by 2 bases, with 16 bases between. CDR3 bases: TGTGCCAGCAGCCTACAAGGAATATCAACCTACGAGCAGTACTTC. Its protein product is CASSLQGISTYEQYF. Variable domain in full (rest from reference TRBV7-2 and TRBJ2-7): GAGVSQSPSNKVTEKGKDVELRCDPISGHTALYWYRQSLGQGLEFLIYFQGNSAPDKSGLPSDRFSAERTGGSVSTLTIQRTQQEDSAVYLCASSLQGISTYEQYFGPGTRLTVT.

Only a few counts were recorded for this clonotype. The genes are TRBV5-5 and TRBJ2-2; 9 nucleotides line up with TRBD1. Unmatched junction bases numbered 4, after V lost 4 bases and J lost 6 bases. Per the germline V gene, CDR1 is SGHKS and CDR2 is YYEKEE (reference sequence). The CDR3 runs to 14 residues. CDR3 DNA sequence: TGTGCCAGCAGCCACAGGGGGCGGCCCGGGGAGCTGTTTTTT. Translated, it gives CASSHRGRPGELFF.